This TCR beta chain was captured by sequencing in a study of early T cells in non-severe SARS-CoV-2 infection (dated by TCRdb to the early 2020s). Some background on the complete study: Because TCR sequencing relied on bulk RNA taken from unsorted whole blood, pairing of alpha and beta chains was not possible.

CDR1 and CDR2 were assigned from the germline V gene as MRHNA and SNTAGT. There are 15 amino acids in the CDR3, from cysteine to phenylalanine inclusive. Only the CDR3 region is kept as DNA, spanning 45 bases read in frame from base 1. The V and J ends are trimmed by 5 bases and 4 bases, leaving 12 bases between them. The library came from 5' RACE. These reads were obtained on a NextSeq 500. To correct for sequencing error and PCR bias, the TCR library protocol tagged individual cDNA molecules with unique molecular identifiers. Both TCR alpha and beta chains were sequenced, and tight co-correlation was observed between alpha and beta sequence abundances in each sample. The study's own analysis went as follows. Decombinator V4 was used to annotate the V gene, J gene and CDR3 of the TCR sequences. TCRs were defined as expanded if a significant change between any two time points was detected under a Poisson model with p below 0.0001. TCR abundances were normalised to the total number of TCRs sequenced per sample and were expressed as counts per million. MAIT TCRs were defined by TRAV1-2 paired with TRAJ12, TRAJ20 or TRAJ33, and iNKT TCRs by TRAV10 paired with TRAJ18. VDJdb, accessed on 1 November 2021, was searched for TCRs annotated for CMV, EBV and SARS-CoV-2, and TCRs annotated for more than one antigen were excluded. TCRdb took the public reads, trimmed them with fastp at Q25, ran MiXCR for clone calling and kept in-frame beta chains. For every CDR3 protein sequence, its rows merge into one entry that carries the most common genes and DNA. The V and J calls and clone size come from TCRdb's table, not from the authors' own analysis. The sample table contains fewer than 65,000 distinct CDR3 sequences; only one count was recorded for 7.5% to 9% of them. The ten most abundant clones make up about 3.9% of the sample.

About this clonotype itself: This clone's antigen is unknown. Per-base qualities were not stored, and no clone one base away is much larger.

A case-control design nested within a healthcare worker cohort in London, UK, was used, with weekly nasopharyngeal swab PCR tests and blood sampling performed. Between 23 and 31 March 2020, the week of the UK lockdown, healthcare workers were enrolled and then followed up weekly for as long as 16 weeks. On the study overall, not on this receptor specifically: VDJdb matching was skewed toward anti-spike CD8 responses and likely underestimated virus-specific expansions by missing private and CD4 specificities.

The chain uses TRBV6-4 and TRBJ1-6, with no confident D gene call. This clonotype was sampled from an adult who was a healthcare worker with PCR-confirmed SARS-CoV-2 infection or an uninfected control (not recorded which). The sample here was whole blood, taken at baseline. The sequenced DNA is TGTGCCAGCAGTTCGGACCCTGGATATAATTCACCCCTCCACTTT. Translation gives CASSSDPGYNSPLHF.